This TCR beta chain was sequenced for a study of cytomegalovirus exposure and HLA in healthy donors. Study as a whole: In an earlier analysis, 117 million unique TCR beta sequences were found from some 200 million T cells. Broader study findings: Reports indicated that the classifier achieved high specificity and sensitivity in diagnosing cytomegalovirus status. One cluster of highly shared sequence variants probably arose as a sequencing artifact. At a 0.05 false discovery rate, a later analysis found 16,951 TCR beta sequences to be associated with HLA alleles.

The CDR3 totals 16 residues. In germline, CDR1 is SEHNR, CDR2 FQNEAQ (reference sequence). Regarding this clone: Its antigen is undetermined. A junction boundary mismatches the germline segment, possibly from a read error.

Primers: 60 Vbeta forward and 13 Jbeta reverse. The table came from immunoSEQ multiplex PCR; TCRdb's copy has only in-frame clones and leaves some out. The sample includes around 150,000 clones, 72% of them seen just once. The sequenced material came from PBMCs. The TCR comes from a man aged 45-65 years in good health and CMV-seropositive. This sequence joins TRBV7-9 and TRBJ2-1; possibly TRBD1 for D (6 bases). CDR3 amino acids: CSSSFRGQGLLNEQFF. As DNA, the CDR3 is TGTTCCAGCAGTTTCAGGGGTCAGGGGCTTCTCAATGAGCAGTTCTTC. Full variable domain (remainder filled in from reference TRBV7-9 and TRBJ2-1): DTGVSQNPRHKITKRGQNVTFRCDPISEHNRLYWYRQTLGQGPEFLTYFQNEAQLEKSRLLSDRFSAERPKGSFSTLEIQRTEQGDSAMYLCSSSFRGQGLLNEQFFGPGTRLTVL.